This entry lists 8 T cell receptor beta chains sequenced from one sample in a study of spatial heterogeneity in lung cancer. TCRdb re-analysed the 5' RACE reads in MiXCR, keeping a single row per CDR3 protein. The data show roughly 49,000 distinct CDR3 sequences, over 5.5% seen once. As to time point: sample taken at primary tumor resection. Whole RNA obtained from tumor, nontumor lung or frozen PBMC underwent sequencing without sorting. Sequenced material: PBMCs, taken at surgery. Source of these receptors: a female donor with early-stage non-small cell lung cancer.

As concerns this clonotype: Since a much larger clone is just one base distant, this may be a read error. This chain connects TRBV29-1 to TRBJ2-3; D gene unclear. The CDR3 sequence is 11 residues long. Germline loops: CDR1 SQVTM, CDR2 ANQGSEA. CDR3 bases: TGCACTTGCAATTGGGTAGATACGCAGTATTTT. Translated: CTCNWVDTQYF.

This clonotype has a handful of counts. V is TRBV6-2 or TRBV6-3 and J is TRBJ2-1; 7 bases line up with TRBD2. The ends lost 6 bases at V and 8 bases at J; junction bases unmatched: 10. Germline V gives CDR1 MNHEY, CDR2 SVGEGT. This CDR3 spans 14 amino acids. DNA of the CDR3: TGTGCCAGCAGGAACCCCGCTAGCGGAGATGAGCAGTTCTTC. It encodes CASRNPASGDEQFF.

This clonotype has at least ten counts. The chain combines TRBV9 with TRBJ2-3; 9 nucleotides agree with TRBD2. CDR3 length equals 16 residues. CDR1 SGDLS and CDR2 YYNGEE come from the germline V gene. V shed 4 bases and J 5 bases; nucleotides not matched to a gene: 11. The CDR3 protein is CASSPPLASGVDTQYF. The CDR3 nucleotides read TGTGCCAGCAGCCCCCCACTTGCTAGCGGGGTAGATACGCAGTATTTT.

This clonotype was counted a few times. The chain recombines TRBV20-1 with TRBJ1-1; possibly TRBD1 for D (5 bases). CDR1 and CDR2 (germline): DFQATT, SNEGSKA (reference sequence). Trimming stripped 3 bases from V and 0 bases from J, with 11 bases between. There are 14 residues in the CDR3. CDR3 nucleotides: TGCAGTGCTAGGCAGGGAGGGATGAACACTGAAGCTTTCTTT. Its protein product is CSARQGGMNTEAFF.

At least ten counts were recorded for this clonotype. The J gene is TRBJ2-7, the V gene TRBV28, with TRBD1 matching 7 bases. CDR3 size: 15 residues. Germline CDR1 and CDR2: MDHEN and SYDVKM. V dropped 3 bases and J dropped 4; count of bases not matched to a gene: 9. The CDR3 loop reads CASSLIGQVLYEQYF. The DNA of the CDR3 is TGTGCCAGCAGTTTGATCGGACAGGTCTTATACGAGCAGTACTTC.

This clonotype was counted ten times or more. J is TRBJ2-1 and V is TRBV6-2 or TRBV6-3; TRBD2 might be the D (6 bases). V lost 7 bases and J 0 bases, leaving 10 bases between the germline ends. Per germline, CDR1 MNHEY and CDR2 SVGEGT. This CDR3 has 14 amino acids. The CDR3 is CASTTSSSYNEQFF. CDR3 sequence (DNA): TGTGCCAGCACGACTAGTAGCTCCTACAATGAGCAGTTCTTC.

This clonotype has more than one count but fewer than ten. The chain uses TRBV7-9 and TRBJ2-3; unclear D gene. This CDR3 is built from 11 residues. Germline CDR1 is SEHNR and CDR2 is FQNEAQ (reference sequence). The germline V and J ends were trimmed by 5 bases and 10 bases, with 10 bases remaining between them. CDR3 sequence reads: CASSAKNAQYF. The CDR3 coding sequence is TGTGCCAGCAGCGCAAAGAATGCGCAGTATTTT.

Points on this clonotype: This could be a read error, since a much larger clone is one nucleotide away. CDR3 region: CASILQFAGWDEQYF. The DNA for the CDR3 is TGCGCCAGCATCCTTCAGTTTGCCGGCTGGGACGAGCAGTACTTC. The chain employs TRBV4-3 and TRBJ2-7, with D unclear. Trimming pared 7 bases from V and 5 bases from J, leaving 21 bases between. The CDR3 runs to 15 residues. CDR1 is LGHNA, CDR2 YSLEER, per germline.